The present T cell receptor beta chain was sequenced within a study of blood T cell repertoires in COVID-19. Assay: immunoSEQ multiplex PCR; the TCRdb copy retains only in-frame clones and omits some. The sample records under 200,000 clones, less than 90% being singletons. This clonotype was sampled from a woman aged 70-85 years with acute or convalescent COVID-19. The specimen was peripheral blood.

CDR3 sequence reads: CASSLVTEEKLFF. In DNA, the CDR3 is TGTGCCAGCAGCTTGGTGACAGAGGAAAAACTGTTTTTT. The chain uses TRBV5-6 and TRBJ1-4, with D possibly matching TRBD1 (5 bases). This CDR3 has 13 amino acids. V shed 0 bases and J shed 8 bases, with 8 bases lying between them. The germline V gene encodes CDR1 SGHDT and CDR2 YYEEEE.